This entry is about one TCR beta chain. Its antigen remains unidentified. Researchers ran the PCR with 60 Vbeta and 13 Jbeta primers. Repertoires were generated with immunoSEQ multiplex PCR, while TCRdb's copy carries only in-frame clones and drops some. This sample's table has 55,000 to 85,000 clones. The CDR3 covers 14 residues. The germline CDR1 and CDR2 sequences are LNHDA and SQIVND (reference sequence). Trimming stripped 5 bases from V and 3 bases from J, with 11 bases between. This entry comes from a study of cytomegalovirus exposure and HLA in healthy donors. Study-wide findings and caveats: The majority of TCR sequences were rare, yet some public TCRs appeared in many donors.

Sequenced: PBMCs. The J gene is TRBJ1-5, the V gene TRBV19; the D is unclear. This TCR was recovered from a female donor in good health and CMV-seropositive. This CDR3 is CASSVPGLNQPQHF. The CDR3 DNA reads as TGTGCCAGTAGTGTACCGGGTCTCAATCAGCCCCAGCATTTT.